A selection of T cell receptor beta chains follows, all from one sample in a study of shared clonotypes between healthy human individuals. Generated by immunoSEQ multiplex PCR, the TCRdb table keeps only in-frame clones and is missing some. Altogether around 1.9 million clones are present, over 85% being singletons, with the ten largest covering more than 1.5%. What was sequenced was naive CD8+ T cells from PBMCs. The origin of the receptors is a man younger than 35 in good health. Some clones in this sample may be carry-over from other donors' samples. The CDR3 runs from the conserved cysteine through the conserved F or W. The order of the fields is D gene, V gene, clone size, J gene, CDR3 DNA, CDR3 protein. A D gene is named only where the DNA matches it firmly. Clone size is not always given. Where it is, it says once, few, many or a class for expanded clones.

TRBD1,TRBV2,-,TRBJ2-1,TGTGCCAGCAGTGTACAGGGGTACTACAATGAGCAGTTCTTC,CASSVQGYYNEQFF
TRBD1,TRBV5-6,-,TRBJ1-2,TGTGCCAGCAGCTCCGGGACAGGAGTTTGGGGCTACACCTTC,CASSSGTGVWGYTF
-,TRBV14,-,TRBJ1-2,TGTGCCAGCAGCCAAGGAGCGGCGAAAGCGATTAACTATGGCTACACCTTC,CASSQGAAKAINYGYTF
TRBD1,TRBV4-1,-,TRBJ1-2,TGCGCCAGCAGCCAAGTTCAGGGGGACTATGGCTACACCTTC,CASSQVQGDYGYTF
-,TRBV7-2,-,TRBJ2-7,TGTGCCAGCAGCCCAACCGGGGCCCGTTCTAGCGCCCGATACGGCGAGCAGTACTTC,CASSPTGARSSARYGEQYF
-,TRBV11-2,-,TRBJ1-1,TGTGCCAGCAGCTTACGGCGGAGTAACACTGAAGCTTTCTTT,CASSLRRSNTEAFF
-,TRBV27,-,TRBJ2-3,TGTGCCAGCAGCCTAGGAGTGGGCACAGATACGCAGTATTTT,CASSLGVGTDTQYF
-,TRBV15,-,TRBJ1-3,TGTGCCACCAGCAGAGATGTGGGTTCTGGAAACACCATATATTTT,CATSRDVGSGNTIYF
TRBD2,TRBV30,-,TRBJ2-1,TGTGCCTGGAGAGGGCCGGGACTACAGAATGAGCAGTTCTTC,CAWRGPGLQNEQFF
-,TRBV7-9,-,TRBJ2-7,TGTGCCAGCAGACCGGGAAACTCCTACGAGCAGTACTTC,CASRPGNSYEQYF
-,TRBV5-6,-,TRBJ2-7,TGTGCCAGCAGCCCCACACGGGTGGGAGAGCAGTACTTC,CASSPTRVGEQYF
-,TRBV14,-,TRBJ2-7,TGTGCCAGCAGCCCCGGACGTAAAGACGAGCAGTACTTC,CASSPGRKDEQYF
TRBD2,TRBV7-6,-,TRBJ2-1,TGTGCCAGCAGCTTGGGGACTAGCGGGACCTTTTACAATGAGCAGTTCTTC,CASSLGTSGTFYNEQFF
TRBD1,TRBV4-2,-,TRBJ1-1,TGTGCCAGCAGCCGGGGACAGTCGAACACTGAAGCTTTCTTT,CASSRGQSNTEAFF
-,TRBV12-1,-,TRBJ1-1,TGTGCCAGCAGCTCCCGTCGGTCGGGACGAGAGGCGAACACTGAAGCTTTCTTT,CASSSRRSGREANTEAFF
-,TRBV2,-,TRBJ2-7,TGTGCCAGCAGTCTCGTCTACGAGCAGTACTTC,CASSLVYEQYF
-,TRBV6-5,-,TRBJ2-7,TGTGCCAGCAGTCCCGGGGCAGGGGTTCCCTACGAGCAGTACTTC,CASSPGAGVPYEQYF
-,TRBV28,-,TRBJ2-7,TGTGCCAGCAGTTTGCTCCAGGAGACCTACGAGCAGTACTTC,CASSLLQETYEQYF
-,TRBV21-1,-,TRBJ2-7,TGTGCCAGCAGCAAAGGAAACTCCCGCTTGGCGGGAGGCGTCTACGAGCAGTACTTC,CASSKGNSRLAGGVYEQYF
-,TRBV28,-,TRBJ2-3,TGTGCCACCCTCCCGGGCACAGATACGCAGTATTTT,CATLPGTDTQYF
-,TRBV5-4,-,TRBJ1-2,TGTGCCAGCAGCCCGGGACCCTCGGACTATGGCTACACCTTC,CASSPGPSDYGYTF
TRBD1,TRBV14,few,TRBJ1-1,TGTGCCAGCAGCCTTGGGACAGGGCCAGCTTTCTTT,CASSLGTGPAFF
-,TRBV27,-,TRBJ2-1,TGTGCCAGCAGTTTAGATAACTACAATGAGCAGTTCTTC,CASSLDNYNEQFF
-,TRBV12-2,-,TRBJ2-3,TGTGCAAGTCGCTTAAGGTCTATAGCCTCGGTAGATACGCAGTATTTT,CASRLRSIASVDTQYF
-,TRBV6-5,-,TRBJ2-7,TGTGCCAGCAGTGAGAACAGGGTAGTCTACGAGCAGTACTTC,CASSENRVVYEQYF
-,TRBV7-9,-,TRBJ1-1,TGTGCCAGCAGCTTAGGTGGGCTTGAAGCTTTCTTT,CASSLGGLEAFF
-,TRBV27,-,TRBJ2-5,TGTGCCAGCAGTTTATCCGAGGAAGAGACCCAGTACTTC,CASSLSEEETQYF
-,TRBV7-6,-,TRBJ2-7,TGTGCCACCTGTGGGGTAGGGGAGTTCACCTACGAGCAGTACTTC,CATCGVGEFTYEQYF
-,TRBV19,once,TRBJ2-7,TGTGCCAGTAGCGACTTGGACAGCCCTTCCTACGAGCAGTACTTC,CASSDLDSPSYEQYF
-,TRBV2,-,TRBJ1-1,TGTGCCAGCAGTACCAGACAGGAGAACACTGAAGCTTTCTTT,CASSTRQENTEAFF
-,TRBV28,once,TRBJ1-4,TGTGCCAGCAGTTTCGTGGGTGGGGGTAATGAAAAACTGTTTTTT,CASSFVGGGNEKLFF
-,TRBV27,once,TRBJ2-7,TGTGCCAGCAGCACAGAGGGGTACGAGCAGTACTTC,CASSTEGYEQYF
-,TRBV27,-,TRBJ1-1,TGTGCCAGCCAAGGAGCGTCGGGGACTGAAGCTTTCTTT,CASQGASGTEAFF
TRBD1,TRBV28,-,TRBJ1-4,TGTGCCAGCGGGCTGTGGGGACAGGGGGCTAATGAAAAACTGTTTTTT,CASGLWGQGANEKLFF